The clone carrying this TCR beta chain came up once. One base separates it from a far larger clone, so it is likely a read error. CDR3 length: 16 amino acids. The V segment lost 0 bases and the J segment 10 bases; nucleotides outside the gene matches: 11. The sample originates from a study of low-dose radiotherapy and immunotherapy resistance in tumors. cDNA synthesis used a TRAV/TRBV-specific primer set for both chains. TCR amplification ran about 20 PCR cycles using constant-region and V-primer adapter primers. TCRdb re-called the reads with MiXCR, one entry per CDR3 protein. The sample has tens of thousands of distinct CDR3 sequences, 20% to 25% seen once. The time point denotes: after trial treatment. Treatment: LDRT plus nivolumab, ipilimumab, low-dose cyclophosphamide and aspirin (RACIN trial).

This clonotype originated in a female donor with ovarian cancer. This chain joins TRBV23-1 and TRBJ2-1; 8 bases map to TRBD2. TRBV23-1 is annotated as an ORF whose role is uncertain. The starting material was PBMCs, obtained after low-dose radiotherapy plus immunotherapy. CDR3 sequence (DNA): TGCGCCAGCAGTCAATCGGGTCGAGCGGGGGCCAGCGAGCAGTTCTTC. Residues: CASSQSGRAGASEQFF.